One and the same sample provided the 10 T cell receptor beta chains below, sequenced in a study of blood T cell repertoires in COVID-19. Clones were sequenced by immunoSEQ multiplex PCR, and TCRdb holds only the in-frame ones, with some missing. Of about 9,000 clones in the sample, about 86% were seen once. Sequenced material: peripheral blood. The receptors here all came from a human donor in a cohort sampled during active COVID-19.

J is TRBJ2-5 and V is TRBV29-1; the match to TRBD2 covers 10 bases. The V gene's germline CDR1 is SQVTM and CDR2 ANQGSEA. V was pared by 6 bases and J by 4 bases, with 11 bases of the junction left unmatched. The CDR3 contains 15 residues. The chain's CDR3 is CSVGASGGLGETQYF. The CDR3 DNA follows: TGCAGCGTGGGGGCTAGCGGGGGTCTCGGAGAGACCCAGTACTTC. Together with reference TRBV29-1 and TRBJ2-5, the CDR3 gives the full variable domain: SAVISQKPSRDICQRGTSLTIQCQVDSQVTMMFWYRQQPGQSLTLIATANQGSEATYESGFVIDKFPISRPNLTFSTLTVSNMSPEDSSIYLCSVGASGGLGETQYFGPGTRLLVL.

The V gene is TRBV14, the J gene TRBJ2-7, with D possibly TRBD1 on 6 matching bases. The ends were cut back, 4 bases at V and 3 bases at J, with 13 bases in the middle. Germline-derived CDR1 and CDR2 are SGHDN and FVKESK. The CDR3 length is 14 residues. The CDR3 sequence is CASSPRDTVYEQYF. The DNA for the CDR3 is TGTGCCAGCAGCCCCCGGGACACTGTCTACGAGCAGTACTTC.

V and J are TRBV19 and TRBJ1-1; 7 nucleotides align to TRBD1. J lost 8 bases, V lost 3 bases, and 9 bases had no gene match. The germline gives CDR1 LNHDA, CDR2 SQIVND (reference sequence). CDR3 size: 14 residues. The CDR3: CASSIRQGQDEAFF. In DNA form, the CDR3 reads TGTGCCAGTAGTATCCGACAGGGACAAGACGAAGCTTTCTTT. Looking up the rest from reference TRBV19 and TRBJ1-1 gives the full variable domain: DGGITQSPKYLFRKEGQNVTLSCEQNLNHDAMYWYRQDPGQGLRLIYYSQIVNDFQKGDIAEGYSVSREKKESFPLTVTSAQKNPTAFYLCASSIRQGQDEAFFGQGTRLTVV.

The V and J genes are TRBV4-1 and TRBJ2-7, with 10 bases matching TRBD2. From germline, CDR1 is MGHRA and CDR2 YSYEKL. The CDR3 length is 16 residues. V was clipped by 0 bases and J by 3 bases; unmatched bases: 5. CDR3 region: CASSQDRASGSYEQYF. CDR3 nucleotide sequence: TGCGCCAGCAGCCAAGATCGGGCTAGCGGGAGCTACGAGCAGTACTTC.

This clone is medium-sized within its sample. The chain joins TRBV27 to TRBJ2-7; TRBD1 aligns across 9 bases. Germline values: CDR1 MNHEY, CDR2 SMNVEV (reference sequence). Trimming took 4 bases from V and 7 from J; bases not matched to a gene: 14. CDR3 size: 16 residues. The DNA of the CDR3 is TGTGCCAGCAGTTCATCCGGGACAGGGACTCTGGGGGAGCAGTACTTC. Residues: CASSSSGTGTLGEQYF.

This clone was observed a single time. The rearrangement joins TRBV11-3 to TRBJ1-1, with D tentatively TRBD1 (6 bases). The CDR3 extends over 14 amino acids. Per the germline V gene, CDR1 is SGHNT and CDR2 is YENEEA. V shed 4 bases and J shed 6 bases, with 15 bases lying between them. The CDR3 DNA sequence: TGTGCCAGCAGCTCGACGCCAGGGGATTCTGAAGCTTTCTTT. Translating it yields CASSSTPGDSEAFF.

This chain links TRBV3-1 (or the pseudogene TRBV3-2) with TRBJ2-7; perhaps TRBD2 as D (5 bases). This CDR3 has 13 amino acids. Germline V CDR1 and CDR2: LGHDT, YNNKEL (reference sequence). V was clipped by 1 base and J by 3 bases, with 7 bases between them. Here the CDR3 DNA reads TGTGCCAGCAGCCAAGTCGGAGGCTACGAGCAGTACTTC. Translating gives CASSQVGGYEQYF.

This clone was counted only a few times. The CDR3 region is CATSSLGRLNEKLFF. The DNA of the CDR3 is TGTGCCACCAGCAGTTTGGGCAGGCTTAATGAAAAACTGTTTTTT. J is TRBJ1-4 and V is TRBV15; D gene ambiguous. The germline V gene encodes CDR1 LNHNV and CDR2 YYDKDF (reference sequence). Trimming left V 3 bases short and J 4 bases short, with 12 bases between. The CDR3 covers 15 residues.

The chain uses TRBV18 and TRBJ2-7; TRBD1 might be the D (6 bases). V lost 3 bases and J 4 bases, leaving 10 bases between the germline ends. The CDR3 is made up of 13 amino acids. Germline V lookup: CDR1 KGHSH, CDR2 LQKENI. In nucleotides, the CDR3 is TGTGCCAGCTCACCCGGACAGTTGTACGAGCAGTACTTC. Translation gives CASSPGQLYEQYF.

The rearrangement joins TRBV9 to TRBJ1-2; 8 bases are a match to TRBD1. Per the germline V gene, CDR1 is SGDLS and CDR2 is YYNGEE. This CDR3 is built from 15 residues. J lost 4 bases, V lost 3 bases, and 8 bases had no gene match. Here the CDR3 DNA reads TGTGCCAGCAGCGGCCAGGGGGCGCGGGGCTATGGCTACACCTTC. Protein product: CASSGQGARGYGYTF.